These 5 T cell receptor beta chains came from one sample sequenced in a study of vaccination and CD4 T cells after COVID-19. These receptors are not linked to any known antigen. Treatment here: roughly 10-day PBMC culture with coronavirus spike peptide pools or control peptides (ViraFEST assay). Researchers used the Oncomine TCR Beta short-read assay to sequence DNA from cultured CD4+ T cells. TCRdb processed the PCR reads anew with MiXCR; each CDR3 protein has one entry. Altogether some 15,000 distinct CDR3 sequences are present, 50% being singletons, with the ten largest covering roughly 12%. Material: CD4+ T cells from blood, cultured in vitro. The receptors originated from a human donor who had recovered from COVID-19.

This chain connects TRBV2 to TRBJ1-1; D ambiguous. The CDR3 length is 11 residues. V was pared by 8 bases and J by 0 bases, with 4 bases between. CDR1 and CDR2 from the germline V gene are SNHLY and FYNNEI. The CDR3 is CASLMNTEAFF. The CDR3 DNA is TGTGCCAGCTTGATGAACACTGAAGCTTTCTTT. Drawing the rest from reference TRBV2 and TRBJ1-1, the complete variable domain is EPEVTQTPSHQVTQMGQEVILRCVPISNHLYFYWYRQILGQKVEFLVSFYNNEISEKSEIFDDQFSVERPDGSNFTLKIRSTKLEDSAMYFCASLMNTEAFFGQGTRLTVV.

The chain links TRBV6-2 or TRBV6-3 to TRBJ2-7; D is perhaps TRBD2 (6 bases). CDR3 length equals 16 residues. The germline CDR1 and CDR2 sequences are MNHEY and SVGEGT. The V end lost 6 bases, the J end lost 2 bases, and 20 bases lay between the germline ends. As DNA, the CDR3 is TGTGCCAGCAGGCGCAACCGGGACTCCAAAGCCTACGAGCAGTACTTC. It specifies CASRRNRDSKAYEQYF.

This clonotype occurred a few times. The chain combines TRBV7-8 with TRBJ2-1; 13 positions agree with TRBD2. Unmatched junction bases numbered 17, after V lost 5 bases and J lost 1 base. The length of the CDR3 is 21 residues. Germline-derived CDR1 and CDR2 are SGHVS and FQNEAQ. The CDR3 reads CASSDRVFGTSGKVSYNEQFF. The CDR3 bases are TGTGCCAGCAGCGATAGGGTCTTCGGGACTAGCGGGAAGGTTTCCTACAATGAGCAGTTCTTC.

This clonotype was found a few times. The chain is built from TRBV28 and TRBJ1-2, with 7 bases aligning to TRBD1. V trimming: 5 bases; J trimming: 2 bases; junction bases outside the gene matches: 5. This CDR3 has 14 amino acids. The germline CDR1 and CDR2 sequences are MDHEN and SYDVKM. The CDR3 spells CASSAYRGNYGYTF. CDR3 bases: TGTGCCAGCAGTGCGTACAGGGGCAACTATGGCTACACCTTC.

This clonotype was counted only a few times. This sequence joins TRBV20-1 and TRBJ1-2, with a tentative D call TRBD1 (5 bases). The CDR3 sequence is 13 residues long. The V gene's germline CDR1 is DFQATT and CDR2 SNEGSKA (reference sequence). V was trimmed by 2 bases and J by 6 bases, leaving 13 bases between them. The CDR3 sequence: CSARLPQGDGYTF. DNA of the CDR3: TGCAGTGCTAGACTGCCCCAGGGCGATGGCTACACCTTC.